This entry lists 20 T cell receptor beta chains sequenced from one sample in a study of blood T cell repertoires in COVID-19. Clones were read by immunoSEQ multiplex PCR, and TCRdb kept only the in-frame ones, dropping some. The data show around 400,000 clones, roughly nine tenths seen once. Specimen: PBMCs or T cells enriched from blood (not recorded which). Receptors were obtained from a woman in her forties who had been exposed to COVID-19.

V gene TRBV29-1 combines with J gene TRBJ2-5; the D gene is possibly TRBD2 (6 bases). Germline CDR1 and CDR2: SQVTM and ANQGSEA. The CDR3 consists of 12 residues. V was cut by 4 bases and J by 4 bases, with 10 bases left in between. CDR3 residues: CSVASELETQYF. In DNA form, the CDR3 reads TGCAGCGTTGCTAGCGAGCTAGAGACCCAGTACTTC.

For the CDR3, the DNA is TGTGCCTGGACCTGGACAGCGAACACTGAAGCTTTCTTT. Its translation is CAWTWTANTEAFF. This chain connects TRBV30 to TRBJ1-1; weak D call: TRBD1 (6 bases). The CDR3 is made up of 13 amino acids. Trimming shortened V by 4 bases and J by 1 base, and 10 bases separated the two germline ends. Germline CDR1 reads GTSNPN; CDR2 reads SVGIG (reference sequence).

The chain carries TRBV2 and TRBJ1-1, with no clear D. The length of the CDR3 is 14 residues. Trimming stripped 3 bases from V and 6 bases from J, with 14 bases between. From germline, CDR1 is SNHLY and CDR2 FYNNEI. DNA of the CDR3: TGTGCCAGCAGTGATGAGGGCCTTAGGGCTGAAGCTTTCTTT. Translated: CASSDEGLRAEAFF. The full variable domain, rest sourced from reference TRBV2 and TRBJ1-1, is EPEVTQTPSHQVTQMGQEVILRCVPISNHLYFYWYRQILGQKVEFLVSFYNNEISEKSEIFDDQFSVERPDGSNFTLKIRSTKLEDSAMYFCASSDEGLRAEAFFGQGTRLTVV.

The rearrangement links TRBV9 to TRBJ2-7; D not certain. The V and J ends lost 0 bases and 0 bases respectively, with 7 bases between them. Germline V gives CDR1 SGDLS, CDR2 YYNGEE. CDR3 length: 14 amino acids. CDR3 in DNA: TGTGCCAGCAGCGTAGCCGAGAGCTCCTACGAGCAGTACTTC. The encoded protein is CASSVAESSYEQYF. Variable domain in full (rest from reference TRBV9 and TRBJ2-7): DSGVTQTPKHLITATGQRVTLRCSPRSGDLSVYWYQQSLDQGLQFLIQYYNGEERAKGNILERFSAQQFPDLHSELNLSSLELGDSALYFCASSVAESSYEQYFGPGTRLTVT.

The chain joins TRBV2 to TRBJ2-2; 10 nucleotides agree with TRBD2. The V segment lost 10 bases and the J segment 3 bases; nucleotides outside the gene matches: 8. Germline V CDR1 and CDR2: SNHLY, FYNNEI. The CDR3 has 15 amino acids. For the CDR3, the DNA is TGTGCCACCCGAGCTAGCGGGGGTTACACCGGGGAGCTGTTTTTT. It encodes CATRASGGYTGELFF.

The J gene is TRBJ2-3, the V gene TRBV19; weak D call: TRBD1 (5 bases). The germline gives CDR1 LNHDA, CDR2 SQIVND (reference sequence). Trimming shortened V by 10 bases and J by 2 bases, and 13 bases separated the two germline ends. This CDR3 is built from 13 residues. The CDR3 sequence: CATGRAFTDTQYF. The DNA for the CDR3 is TGTGCCACGGGCAGGGCCTTCACAGATACGCAGTATTTT.

CDR3 loop: CASSYLDRGGGYTF. The CDR3, as DNA: TGTGCCAGCAGCTACTTAGACAGGGGGGGCGGCTACACCTTC. The chain carries TRBV7-8 and TRBJ1-2, with 9 bases matching TRBD1. The junction had 8 bases not matched to a gene; V was cut back by 4 bases and J by 8 bases. CDR3 size: 14 residues. In germline, CDR1 is SGHVS, CDR2 FQNEAQ.

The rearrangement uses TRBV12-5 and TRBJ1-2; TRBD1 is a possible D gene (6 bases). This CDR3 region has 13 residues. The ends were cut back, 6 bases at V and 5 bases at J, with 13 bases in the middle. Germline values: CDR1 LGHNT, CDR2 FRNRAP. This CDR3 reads CASGGRQGYGYTF. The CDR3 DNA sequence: TGTGCTAGTGGAGGACGGCAGGGGTATGGCTACACCTTC.

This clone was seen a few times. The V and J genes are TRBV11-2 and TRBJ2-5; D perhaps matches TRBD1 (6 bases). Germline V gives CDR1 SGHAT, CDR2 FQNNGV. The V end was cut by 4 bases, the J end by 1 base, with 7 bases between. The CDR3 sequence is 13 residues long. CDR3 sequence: CASSSGVQETQYF. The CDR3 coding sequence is TGTGCCAGCAGCTCAGGGGTCCAAGAGACCCAGTACTTC.

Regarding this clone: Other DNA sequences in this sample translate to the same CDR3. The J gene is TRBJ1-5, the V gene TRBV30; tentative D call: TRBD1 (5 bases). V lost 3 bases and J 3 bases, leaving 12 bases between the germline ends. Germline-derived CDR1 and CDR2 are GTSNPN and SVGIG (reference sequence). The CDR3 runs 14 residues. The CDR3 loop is CAWSADSDNQPQHF. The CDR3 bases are TGTGCCTGGAGCGCAGACAGTGACAATCAGCCCCAGCATTTT.

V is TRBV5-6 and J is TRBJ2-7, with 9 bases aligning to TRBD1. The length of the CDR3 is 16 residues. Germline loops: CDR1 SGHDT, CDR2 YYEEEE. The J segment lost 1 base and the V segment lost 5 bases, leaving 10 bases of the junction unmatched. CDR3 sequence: CASRRLLGQGSYEQYF. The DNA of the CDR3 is TGTGCCAGCAGAAGGCTCCTGGGACAGGGTTCCTACGAGCAGTACTTC.

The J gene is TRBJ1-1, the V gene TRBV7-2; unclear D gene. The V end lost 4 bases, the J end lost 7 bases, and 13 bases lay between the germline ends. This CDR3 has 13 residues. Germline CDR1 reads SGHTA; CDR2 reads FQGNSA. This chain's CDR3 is CASSSRIGGEAFF. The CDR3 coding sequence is TGTGCCAGCAGCTCAAGAATAGGCGGTGAAGCTTTCTTT.

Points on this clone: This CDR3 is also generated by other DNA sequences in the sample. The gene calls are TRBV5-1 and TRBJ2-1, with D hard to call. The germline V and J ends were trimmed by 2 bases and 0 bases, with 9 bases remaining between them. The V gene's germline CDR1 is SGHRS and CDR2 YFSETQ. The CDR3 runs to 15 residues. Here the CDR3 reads CASSFDSSSYNEQFF. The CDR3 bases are TGCGCCAGCAGCTTTGACTCCAGCTCCTACAATGAGCAGTTCTTC.

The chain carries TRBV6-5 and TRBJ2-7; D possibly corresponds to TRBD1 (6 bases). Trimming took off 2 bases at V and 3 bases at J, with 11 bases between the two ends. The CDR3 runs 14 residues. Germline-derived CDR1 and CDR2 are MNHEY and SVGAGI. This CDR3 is CASSYGQGRYEQYF. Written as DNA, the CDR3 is TGTGCCAGCAGTTACGGCCAGGGGCGCTACGAGCAGTACTTC.

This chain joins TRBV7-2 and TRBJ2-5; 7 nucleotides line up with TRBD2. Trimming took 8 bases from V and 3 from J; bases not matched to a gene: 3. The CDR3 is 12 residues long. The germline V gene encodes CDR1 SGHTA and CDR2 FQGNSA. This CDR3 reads CASRRGKETQYF. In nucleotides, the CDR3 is TGTGCCAGCCGGCGGGGGAAAGAGACCCAGTACTTC.

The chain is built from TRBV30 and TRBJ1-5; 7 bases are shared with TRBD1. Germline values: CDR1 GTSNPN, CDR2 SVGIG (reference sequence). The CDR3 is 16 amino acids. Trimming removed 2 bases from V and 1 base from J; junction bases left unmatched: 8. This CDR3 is CAWSFPGGQSNQPQHF. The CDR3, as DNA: TGTGCCTGGAGTTTCCCAGGGGGACAAAGCAATCAGCCCCAGCATTTT.

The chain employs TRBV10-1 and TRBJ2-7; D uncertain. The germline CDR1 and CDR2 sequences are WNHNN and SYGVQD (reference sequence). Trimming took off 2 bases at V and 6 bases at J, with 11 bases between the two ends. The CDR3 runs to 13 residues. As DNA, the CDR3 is TGCGCCAGCAGTGAGGGCCGGCTAGGCGAGCAGTACTTC. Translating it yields CASSEGRLGEQYF.

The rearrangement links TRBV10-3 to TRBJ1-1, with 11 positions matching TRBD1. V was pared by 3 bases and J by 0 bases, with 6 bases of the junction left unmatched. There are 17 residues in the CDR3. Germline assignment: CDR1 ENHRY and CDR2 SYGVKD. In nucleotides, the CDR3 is TGTGCCATCAGTGACCCGGGACAGGGGGTCGTGAACACTGAAGCTTTCTTT. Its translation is CAISDPGQGVVNTEAFF.

Here the CDR3 reads CASSPGAANTEAFF. Written as DNA, the CDR3 is TGTGCCAGCTCACCGGGGGCGGCGAACACTGAAGCTTTCTTT. The chain is built from TRBV18 and TRBJ1-1; possibly TRBD1 for D (6 bases). The germline V gene encodes CDR1 KGHSH and CDR2 LQKENI. V lost 3 bases to trimming and J lost 1 base, with 9 bases between them. The CDR3 consists of 14 residues.

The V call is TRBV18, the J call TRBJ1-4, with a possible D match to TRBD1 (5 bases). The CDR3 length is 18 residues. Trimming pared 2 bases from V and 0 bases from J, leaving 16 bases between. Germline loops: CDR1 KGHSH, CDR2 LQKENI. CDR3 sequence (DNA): TGTGCCAGCTCACCATTACAAAGGGGCGTCTCAACTAATGAAAAACTGTTTTTT. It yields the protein CASSPLQRGVSTNEKLFF. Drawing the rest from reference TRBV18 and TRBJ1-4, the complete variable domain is NAGVMQNPRHLVRRRGQEARLRCSPMKGHSHVYWYRQLPEEGLKFMVYLQKENIIDESGMPKERFSAEFPKEGPSILRIQQVVRGDSAAYFCASSPLQRGVSTNEKLFFGSGTQLSVL.